The source of this T cell receptor beta chain is a study of blood T cell repertoires in COVID-19. Study background: COVID-19 samples collected from the United States, Italy and Spain covered acute and convalescent phases. PBMCs, B-cell-depleted T cells, or T cells provided the cDNA or gDNA that made up the material.

How the authors handled the data: Reference gene primer amplification gave nucleated cell count estimates. Some clones are missing from TCRdb's copy, which holds only in-frame ones; the method was immunoSEQ multiplex PCR. The V and J calls and the clone size are those of that table, but D and trimming were determined from the DNA. The sample gives 270,000 or so clones, around 82% of which show up once; roughly 3.1% is in the top ten. Trimming took 6 bases from V and 6 from J; bases not matched to a gene: 16. CDR3 length: 17 amino acids. Germline loops: CDR1 MNHEY, CDR2 SVGEGT. Sequenced material: peripheral blood. V usage is TRBV6-2 or TRBV6-3 and J usage is TRBJ1-3, with TRBD1 matching 8 bases. This clonotype was sampled from a woman aged 18-30 years with acute or convalescent COVID-19. The CDR3 DNA follows: TGTGCCAGCAGCCCCTACCGGACAGGGCCACCGGAAAACACCATATATTTT. Its protein product is CASSPYRTGPPENTIYF.